Reported below is one T cell receptor beta chain. This PCR relied on a set of 60 Vbeta primers and 13 Jbeta primers. Clones were read by immunoSEQ multiplex PCR, and TCRdb kept only the in-frame ones, dropping some. The sample gives approximately 160,000 clones, about three quarters of which show up once; about 0.8% is in the top ten. The data stem from a study of cytomegalovirus exposure and HLA in healthy donors. The length of the CDR3 is 15 residues. The V and J ends lost 3 bases and 0 bases, in that order; junction bases with no gene match: 4. In germline, CDR1 is SGHRS, CDR2 YFSETQ. The clonotype was recovered from a female donor in good health and CMV-seronegative. Sequencing was carried out using PBMCs. The rearrangement joins TRBV5-1 to TRBJ2-3; TRBD2 aligns across 7 bases. DNA of the CDR3: TGCGCCAGCAGCTGGGCGGGAGCTAGCACAGATACGCAGTATTTT. It codes for CASSWAGASTDTQYF.